Here is one T cell receptor (beta chain) with its context. The antigen is unknown. This specimen belongs to a study of the immune and genomic landscape of osteosarcoma. The overall study: The cohort was enriched for poor-risk osteosarcoma. Findings and caveats of the study: A single dominant hyperexpanded clone appeared in about five cases, each with <100 clonotypes. Clonality was low: mean approximately 0.09, highest 0.3 to 0.35, suggesting limited expansion.

In germline, CDR1 is KGHSH, CDR2 LQKENI. This CDR3 is built from 15 residues. Trimming stripped 3 bases from V and 2 bases from J, with 14 bases between. Primary, local recurrence and metastasis osteosarcoma tumors were taken after treatment from poor-prognosis patients. Measured with immunoSEQ multiplex PCR; TCRdb has only the in-frame clones, and not every one. Of about 10,000 clones in the sample, around 71% were seen once. The rearrangement joins TRBV18 to TRBJ2-7; D assignment may be TRBD1 or TRBD2 (6 bases each). The receptor was derived from a human donor with osteosarcoma. What was sequenced was osteosarcoma tumor tissue from the lung. The DNA of the CDR3 is TGTGCCAGCTCACCCTCCATGAGGGGGGCCTACGAGCAGTACTTC. Protein sequence: CASSPSMRGAYEQYF. The whole variable domain, remainder taken from reference TRBV18 and TRBJ2-7, is NAGVMQNPRHLVRRRGQEARLRCSPMKGHSHVYWYRQLPEEGLKFMVYLQKENIIDESGMPKERFSAEFPKEGPSILRIQQVVRGDSAAYFCASSPSMRGAYEQYFGPGTRLTVT.